A single sample gave rise to the 25 T cell receptor beta chains below, sequenced in a study of human T cells and chemical hapten exposure. Time point defined: patch test 1, 2 weeks after DPC sensitization. Indicated treatment: therapeutic diphenylcyclopropenone sensitization with weekly scalp DPC. TCRdb used MiXCR to reprocess the RACE reads, holding one entry per CDR3 protein. The sample contains 80,000 to 100,000 distinct CDR3 sequences, around 11% of which appear only once. This sample comprised whole blood, obtained in connection with sensitization to the hapten diphenylcyclopropenone (DPC). These receptor sequences come from a woman in her thirties or forties with alopecia areata. Some clones in this sample may be carry-over from other donors' samples.

This clonotype was counted between two and nine times. The chain employs TRBV7-9 and TRBJ1-1, with D unresolved. V was clipped by 2 bases and J by 1 base, with 5 bases between them. The V gene's germline CDR1 is SEHNR and CDR2 FQNEAQ (reference sequence). CDR3 size: 13 residues. CDR3: CASSLNRNTEAFF. The CDR3 DNA is TGTGCCAGCAGCTTAAACAGGAACACTGAAGCTTTCTTT.

The V gene is TRBV7-2, the J gene TRBJ2-7; D perhaps matches TRBD2 (6 bases). The CDR3 sequence is 15 residues long. Germline CDR1 SGHTA, CDR2 FQGNSA. Trimming pared 5 bases from V and 1 base from J, leaving 15 bases between. The CDR3 here is CASSPPWAGSYEQYF. DNA of the CDR3: TGTGCCAGCAGCCCCCCTTGGGCGGGGTCCTACGAGCAGTACTTC.

This chain joins TRBV3-2 and TRBJ2-1; TRBD2 reflects the table's D call only, with no check against the DNA. TRBV3-2 is a pseudogene segment. This CDR3 comprises 21 residues. The CDR3 sequence is CASSQATLAELAGGRGDEQFF. The CDR3 bases are TGTGCCAGCAGCCAAGCCACCCTGGCAGAATTAGCGGGAGGGCGCGGTGATGAGCAGTTCTTC.

This clonotype was observed a few times. V and J are TRBV29-1 and TRBJ2-3; 13 bases are shared with TRBD2. J gave up 5 bases and V 7 bases, and 0 bases lay outside the gene matches. The germline CDR1 and CDR2 sequences are SQVTM and ANQGSEA. This CDR3 region has 12 residues. The CDR3 nucleotides are TGCAGCGGGACTAGCGGGAGAGATACGCAGTATTTT. Translation gives CSGTSGRDTQYF.

In its sample, this clonotype was seen many times. The chain joins TRBV9 to TRBJ2-3; D may be TRBD1 (6 bases). This CDR3 is 16 amino acids long. The germline gives CDR1 SGDLS, CDR2 YYNGEE. The V gene lost 3 bases and the J gene lost 2 bases, with 16 bases spanning the gap. CDR3 DNA: TGTGCCAGCAGCGGCACCGGGACAACTATCACAGATACGCAGTATTTT. It specifies CASSGTGTTITDTQYF.

The DNA of the CDR3 is TGTGCCAGCAGCTTAGGTGTGTTTTCCAGAACGCCTTATGGCTACACCTTC. Its translation: CASSLGVFSRTPYGYTF. This chain uses TRBV7-2 with TRBJ1-2; no reliable D call. The CDR3 totals 17 residues. Germline loops: CDR1 SGHTA, CDR2 FQGNSA. V lost 1 base to trimming and J lost 5 bases, with 20 bases between them.

There are a few counts of this clonotype. The chain couples TRBV20-1 to TRBJ2-7; D is perhaps TRBD1 (6 bases). The CDR3 has 11 residues. The V end was cut by 6 bases, the J end by 4 bases, with 10 bases between. From germline, CDR1 is DFQATT and CDR2 SNEGSKA (reference sequence). The CDR3 loop reads CSAAQGYEQYF. The CDR3 coding sequence is TGCAGTGCGGCACAGGGTTACGAGCAGTACTTC.

This clonotype appeared a few times. The chain combines TRBV6-5 with TRBJ2-3; 7 nucleotides line up with TRBD1. This CDR3 comprises 13 residues. Germline-derived CDR1 and CDR2 are MNHEY and SVGAGI. V gave up 4 bases and J gave up 5 bases; unmatched junction bases: 3. CDR3 sequence: CASSSDREDTQYF. The CDR3 DNA sequence: TGTGCCAGCAGTTCCGACAGGGAAGATACGCAGTATTTT.

The chain links TRBV9 to TRBJ2-3; D is ambiguous. The CDR3 contains 13 residues. Germline CDR1 and CDR2: SGDLS and YYNGEE. The germline V and J ends were trimmed by 0 bases and 4 bases, with 6 bases remaining between them. The CDR3 DNA is TGTGCCAGCAGCGTAGCCGTCCCAGATACGCAGTATTTT. Translation gives CASSVAVPDTQYF.

V usage is TRBV6-2 or TRBV6-3 and J usage is TRBJ2-1; 16 bases fit TRBD2. Trimming at V came to 4 bases and at J to 5 bases, leaving 17 bases not matched to a gene. The CDR3 covers 21 residues. Looked up from germline, CDR1 is MNHEY and CDR2 is SVGEGT. The CDR3 is CASSFSSTGTSGRARDNEQFF. In nucleotides, the CDR3 is TGTGCCAGCAGTTTCTCGTCGACCGGGACTAGCGGGAGGGCCAGGGACAATGAGCAGTTCTTC.

The V call is TRBV29-1, the J call TRBJ1-5; no definite D call. The length of the CDR3 is 12 residues. CDR1 SQVTM and CDR2 ANQGSEA come from the germline V gene. Deletions cut 0 bases from V and 9 bases from J, with 9 bases between. CDR3 DNA: TGCAGCGTTGAAGATCGGGCAGGGCCCCAGCATTTT. Amino acid sequence: CSVEDRAGPQHF.

The V gene is TRBV25-1, the J gene TRBJ1-3, with 10 bases fitting TRBD1. Trimming removed 4 bases from V and 2 bases from J; junction bases left unmatched: 2. CDR3 length: 15 residues. Looked up from germline, CDR1 is MGHDK and CDR2 is SYGVNS. The CDR3, as DNA: TGTGCCAGCAGTGCGACAGGGGGCCCTGGAAACACCATATATTTT. Encoded protein: CASSATGGPGNTIYF.

This chain uses TRBV4-1 with TRBJ2-2; D gene ambiguous. The length of the CDR3 is 18 residues. Germline loops: CDR1 MGHRA, CDR2 YSYEKL. Between the trimmed V and J ends, which lost 0 bases and 0 bases, there was a span of 14 bases. The CDR3 spells CASSQDAGIRTNTGELFF. The CDR3 region has the DNA TGCGCCAGCAGCCAAGATGCTGGGATCAGGACGAACACCGGGGAGCTGTTTTTT.

This clonotype was seen repeatedly, ten times or more. The rearrangement uses TRBV5-5 and TRBJ2-7, with D unclear. The V and J ends lost 1 base and 6 bases respectively, with 11 bases between them. In germline, CDR1 is SGHKS, CDR2 YYEKEE (reference sequence). The CDR3 is 13 residues long. Here the CDR3 reads CASSLTAKGEQYF. The CDR3 coding sequence is TGTGCCAGCAGCTTGACAGCAAAGGGCGAGCAGTACTTC.

In its sample, this clonotype was seen many times. The DNA of the CDR3 is TGTGCCAGCAGCTTAGCGGATCTAGCGGGAGCCGGGGAGCTGTTTTTT. It codes for CASSLADLAGAGELFF. This rearrangement joins TRBV11-3 to TRBJ2-2; 10 bases match TRBD2. V was pared by 1 base and J by 6 bases, with 5 bases of the junction left unmatched. Germline CDR1 is SGHNT and CDR2 is YENEEA. The CDR3 runs to 16 residues. Filled out from reference TRBV11-3 and TRBJ2-2, the complete variable domain reads EAGVVQSPRYKIIEKKQPVAFWCNPISGHNTLYWYLQNLGQGPELLIRYENEEAVDDSQLPKDRFSAERLKGVDSTLKIQPAELGDSAVYLCASSLADLAGAGELFFGEGSRLTVL.

This clonotype was seen many times. The chain employs TRBV28 and TRBJ1-1; D possibly corresponds to TRBD1 (5 bases). This CDR3 contains 15 residues. Germline V CDR1 and CDR2: MDHEN, SYDVKM. Trimming pared 4 bases from V and 0 bases from J, leaving 12 bases between. The CDR3 sequence: CASSSGGRVNTEAFF. CDR3 coding DNA: TGTGCCAGCAGTTCCGGGGGACGGGTGAACACTGAAGCTTTCTTT. The full variable domain, rest sourced from reference TRBV28 and TRBJ1-1, is DVKVTQSSRYLVKRTGEKVFLECVQDMDHENMFWYRQDPGLGLRLIYFSYDVKMKEKGDIPEGYSVSREKKERFSLILESASTNQTSMYLCASSSGGRVNTEAFFGQGTRLTVV.

Written as DNA, the CDR3 is TGTGCCAGCAGCTTTCGACCTAGCGGGAGTGGGACAGATACGCAGTATTTT. Protein sequence: CASSFRPSGSGTDTQYF. V is TRBV7-9 and J is TRBJ2-3; 10 nucleotides line up with TRBD2. The CDR3 is 17 amino acids. With 3 bases clipped from V and 3 bases from J, the junction kept 9 bases outside the gene matches. Germline assignment: CDR1 SEHNR and CDR2 FQNEAQ (reference sequence). The full variable domain, in which reference TRBV7-9 and TRBJ2-3 provide the parts outside the CDR3, is DTGVSQNPRHKITKRGQNVTFRCDPISEHNRLYWYRQTLGQGPEFLTYFQNEAQLEKSRLLSDRFSAERPKGSFSTLEIQRTEQGDSAMYLCASSFRPSGSGTDTQYFGPGTRLTVL.

The gene calls are TRBV6-2 or TRBV6-3 and TRBJ2-7, with TRBD2 identical over 7 bases. Germline assignment: CDR1 MNHEY and CDR2 SVGEGT. The ends lost 5 bases at V and 2 bases at J; junction bases unmatched: 12. The CDR3 contains 16 residues. This chain's CDR3 is CASSPIGGGITYEQYF. The CDR3 nucleotides read TGTGCCAGCAGTCCTATCGGCGGGGGTATAACCTACGAGCAGTACTTC.

The rearrangement joins TRBV4-1 to TRBJ1-2; D is undetermined. The V gene lost 0 bases and the J gene lost 4 bases, with 12 bases spanning the gap. In germline, CDR1 is MGHRA, CDR2 YSYEKL. This CDR3 has 15 residues. The CDR3 protein is CASSQDMGGIYGYTF. CDR3 nucleotide sequence: TGCGCCAGCAGCCAAGATATGGGAGGAATCTATGGCTACACCTTC.

The genes are TRBV3-1 and TRBJ2-7; tentatively, D is TRBD2 (6 bases). The CDR3 consists of 15 residues. V was cut by 1 base and J by 0 bases, with 10 bases left in between. Per the germline V gene, CDR1 is LGHDT and CDR2 is YNNKEL (reference sequence). Here the CDR3 DNA reads TGTGCCAGCAGCCAAGCGGGAGTCCTCTCCTACGAGCAGTACTTC. It codes for CASSQAGVLSYEQYF.

This chain connects TRBV6-2 or TRBV6-3 to TRBJ2-5, with D possibly matching TRBD2 (7 bases). The CDR3 runs to 16 residues. In germline, CDR1 is MNHEY, CDR2 SVGEGT. Trimming removed 2 bases at V and 4 bases at J, with 17 bases between. CDR3 region: CASSYGGGTRGETQYF. CDR3 nucleotide sequence: TGTGCCAGCAGTTACGGGGGGGGCACCCGAGGAGAGACCCAGTACTTC.

The chain uses TRBV3-1 and TRBJ1-4; the D gene is possibly TRBD1 (5 bases). The CDR3 sequence is 17 residues long. V lost 2 bases and J 2 bases, leaving 15 bases between the germline ends. CDR1 and CDR2 (germline): LGHDT, YNNKEL (reference sequence). The CDR3 DNA is TGTGCCAGCAGCCAAAGAGGCGCAGGGCGGACTAATGAAAAACTGTTTTTT. This gives the protein CASSQRGAGRTNEKLFF.

This clonotype was recorded a few times. This sequence joins TRBV29-1 and TRBJ2-1, with no clear D. V dropped 7 bases and J dropped 0 bases, with 10 bases sitting between them. Germline values: CDR1 SQVTM, CDR2 ANQGSEA. This CDR3 has 13 residues. This CDR3 reads CSALTVSYNEQFF. CDR3 coding DNA: TGCAGCGCCCTGACGGTCTCCTACAATGAGCAGTTCTTC.

The chain is built from TRBV3-1 and TRBJ1-2; no clear D gene. The V end lost 6 bases, the J end lost 6 bases, and 14 bases lay between the germline ends. Germline CDR1 is LGHDT and CDR2 is YNNKEL (reference sequence). The CDR3 runs to 13 residues. Written as DNA, the CDR3 is TGTGCCAGCAGAACCCTAAGATCGGATGGCTACACCTTC. Its translation is CASRTLRSDGYTF.

V is TRBV6-1 and J is TRBJ2-3, with D possibly called TRBD1 or TRBD2 (5 bases each). Germline V CDR1 and CDR2: MNHNS, SASEGT. The CDR3 loop spans 17 amino acids. Trimming took 7 bases from V and 4 from J, leaving 24 bases between them. Written as DNA, the CDR3 is TGTGCCAGCACGCCCCCCCGGGGAAGGGGCGGCCCAGATACGCAGTATTTT. Translation: CASTPPRGRGGPDTQYF.